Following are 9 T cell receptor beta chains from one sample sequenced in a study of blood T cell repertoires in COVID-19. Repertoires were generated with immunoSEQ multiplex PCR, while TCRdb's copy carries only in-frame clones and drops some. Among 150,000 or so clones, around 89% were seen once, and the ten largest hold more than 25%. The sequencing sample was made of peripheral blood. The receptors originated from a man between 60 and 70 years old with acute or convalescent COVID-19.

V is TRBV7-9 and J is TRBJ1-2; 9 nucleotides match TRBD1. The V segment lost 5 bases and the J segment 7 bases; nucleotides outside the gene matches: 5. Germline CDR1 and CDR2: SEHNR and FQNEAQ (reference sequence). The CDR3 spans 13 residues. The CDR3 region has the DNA TGTGCCAGCAGCCCCGGGACAGGGCTTGGCTACACCTTC. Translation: CASSPGTGLGYTF. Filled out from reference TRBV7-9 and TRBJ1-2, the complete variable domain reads DTGVSQNPRHKITKRGQNVTFRCDPISEHNRLYWYRQTLGQGPEFLTYFQNEAQLEKSRLLSDRFSAERPKGSFSTLEIQRTEQGDSAMYLCASSPGTGLGYTFGSGTRLTVV.

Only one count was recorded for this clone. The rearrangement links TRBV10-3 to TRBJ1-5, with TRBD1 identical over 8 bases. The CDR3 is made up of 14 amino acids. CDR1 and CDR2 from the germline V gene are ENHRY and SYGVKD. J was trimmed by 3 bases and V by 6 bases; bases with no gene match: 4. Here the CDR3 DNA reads TGTGCCATCAGCGGGGGACAGGCCAATCAGCCCCAGCATTTT. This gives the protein CAISGGQANQPQHF.

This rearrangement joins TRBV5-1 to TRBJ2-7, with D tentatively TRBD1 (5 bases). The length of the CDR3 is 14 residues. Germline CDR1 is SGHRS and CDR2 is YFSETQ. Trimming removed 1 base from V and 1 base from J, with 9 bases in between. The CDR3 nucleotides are TGCGCCAGCAGCTTGACCGCAGGGTCCTACGAGCAGTACGTC. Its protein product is CASSLTAGSYEQYV.

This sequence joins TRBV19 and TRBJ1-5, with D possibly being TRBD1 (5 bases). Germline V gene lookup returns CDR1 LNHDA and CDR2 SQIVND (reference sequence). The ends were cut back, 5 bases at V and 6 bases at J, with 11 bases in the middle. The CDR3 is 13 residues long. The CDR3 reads CASSDSGFQPQHF. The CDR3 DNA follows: TGTGCCAGTAGTGACTCAGGGTTTCAGCCCCAGCATTTT.

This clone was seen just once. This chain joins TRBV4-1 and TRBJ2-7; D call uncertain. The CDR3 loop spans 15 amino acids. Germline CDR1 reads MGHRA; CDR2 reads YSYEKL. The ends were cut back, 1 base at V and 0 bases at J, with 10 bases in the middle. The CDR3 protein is CASSQAGGSSYEQYF. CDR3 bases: TGCGCCAGCAGCCAAGCTGGCGGCAGCTCCTACGAGCAGTACTTC.

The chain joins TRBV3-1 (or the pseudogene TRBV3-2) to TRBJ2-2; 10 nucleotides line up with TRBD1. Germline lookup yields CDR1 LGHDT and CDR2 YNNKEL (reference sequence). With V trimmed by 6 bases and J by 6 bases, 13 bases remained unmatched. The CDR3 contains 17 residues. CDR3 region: CASSRGAGTGDPGELFF. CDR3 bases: TGTGCCAGCAGTCGAGGAGCCGGGACAGGGGATCCCGGGGAGCTGTTTTTT.

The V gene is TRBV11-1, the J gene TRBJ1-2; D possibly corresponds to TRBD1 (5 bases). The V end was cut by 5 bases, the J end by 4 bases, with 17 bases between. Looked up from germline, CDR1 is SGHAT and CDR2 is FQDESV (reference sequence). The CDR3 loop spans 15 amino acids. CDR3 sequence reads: CASSVGGTAAYGYTF. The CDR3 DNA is TGTGCCAGCAGCGTCGGGGGAACAGCGGCCTATGGCTACACCTTC. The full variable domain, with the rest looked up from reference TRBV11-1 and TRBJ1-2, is EAEVAQSPRYKITEKSQAVAFWCDPISGHATLYWYRQILGQGPELLVQFQDESVVDDSQLPKDRFSAERLKGVDSTLKIQPAELGDSAMYLCASSVGGTAAYGYTFGSGTRLTVV.

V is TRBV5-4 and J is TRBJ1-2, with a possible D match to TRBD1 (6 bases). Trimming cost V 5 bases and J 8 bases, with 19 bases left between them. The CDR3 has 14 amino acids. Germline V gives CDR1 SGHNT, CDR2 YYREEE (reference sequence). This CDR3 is CASSPGGQGRGYTF. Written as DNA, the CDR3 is TGTGCCAGCAGTCCCGGTGGCCAGGGGAGAGGCTACACCTTC.

The CDR3 region is CASSLEVGANQPQHF. CDR3 nucleotide sequence: TGTGCCAGCAGCTTAGAAGTGGGCGCAAATCAGCCCCAGCATTTT. The rearrangement uses TRBV11-2 and TRBJ1-5; D not certain. Trimming took off 0 bases at V and 4 bases at J, with 10 bases between the two ends. The CDR3 extends over 15 amino acids. The germline V gene encodes CDR1 SGHAT and CDR2 FQNNGV.